This TCR beta chain was documented in a study of blood T cell repertoires in COVID-19. Study-level information: Material from acute and convalescent COVID-19 was sourced from the United States, Italy and Spain. PBMCs, B-cell-depleted T cells, or T cells were the source of the cDNA or gDNA that made up the material.

Trimming left V 0 bases short and J 1 base short, with 7 bases between. CDR3 size: 15 residues. Germline CDR1 LGHNA, CDR2 YSLEER. In the original processing: Counts of nucleated cells, estimated from reference gene primer amplification, were obtained. TCRdb keeps only in-frame clones here, not all; method: immunoSEQ multiplex PCR. V, J and clone size were drawn from that table, and D and trimming were deduced from the DNA. The repertoire holds 140,000 or so clones, with about 90% as singletons. This clonotype was sampled from a man in his sixties with active or convalescent COVID-19. The chain is built from TRBV4-3 and TRBJ2-1; D remains unclear. The sample consisted of peripheral blood. DNA for the CDR3: TGCGCCAGCAGCCAAGAGCTCAGTTCCTACAATGAGCAGTTCTTC. This gives the protein CASSQELSSYNEQFF.